What follows are 32 T cell receptor beta chains derived from one specimen sequenced in a study of blood T cell repertoires in COVID-19. The table came from immunoSEQ multiplex PCR; TCRdb's copy has only in-frame clones and leaves some out. The sample contains 150,000 to 200,000 clones, roughly 89% of which appear only once. Source material: peripheral blood. The receptors were gathered from a woman aged 70-85 years with COVID-19, enrolled during active disease.

The chain joins TRBV28 to TRBJ2-5; 8 bases match TRBD1. This CDR3 comprises 13 residues. After removal of 6 bases from V and 3 bases from J, the junction contained 3 bases not matched to a gene. Germline CDR1 is MDHEN and CDR2 is SYDVKM. DNA for the CDR3: TGTGCCAGCAGCACAGGGGGAGAAGAGACCCAGTACTTC. It translates to CASSTGGEETQYF.

The chain couples TRBV5-1 to TRBJ2-7; 9 nucleotides match TRBD1. The CDR3 extends over 14 amino acids. Trimming cost V 5 bases and J 4 bases; bases outside gene matches: 7. Germline values: CDR1 SGHRS, CDR2 YFSETQ. The CDR3 nucleotides read TGCGCCAGCAGTCGGGACAGGGAAATTTACGAGCAGTACTTC. Translated, it gives CASSRDREIYEQYF.

In this sample, this clone turned up a few times. The genes are TRBV28 and TRBJ2-7; 10 bases line up with TRBD1. The J segment lost 2 bases and the V segment lost 6 bases, leaving 4 bases of the junction unmatched. This CDR3 is built from 14 residues. Germline V gene sequence: CDR1 MDHEN, CDR2 SYDVKM. CDR3 sequence: CASSPGQGTYEQYF. The CDR3 DNA reads as TGTGCCAGCAGCCCGGGACAGGGGACCTACGAGCAGTACTTC.

The chain links TRBV4-3 to TRBJ2-7; TRBD1 is a possible D gene (6 bases). The germline V gene has CDR1 LGHNA and CDR2 YSLEER. The CDR3 runs to 17 residues. Trimming shortened V by 0 bases and J by 1 base, and 16 bases separated the two germline ends. CDR3 loop: CASSQDLRTVPSYEQYF. CDR3 bases: TGCGCCAGCAGCCAAGATCTACGGACAGTACCGTCCTACGAGCAGTACTTC.

This chain links TRBV13 with TRBJ2-3; 10 bases align to TRBD2. CDR3 length equals 16 residues. The J segment lost 4 bases and the V segment lost 5 bases, leaving 9 bases of the junction unmatched. Looked up from germline, CDR1 is PRHDT and CDR2 is FYEKMQ (reference sequence). The CDR3 region has the DNA TGTGCCAGCAGCCCGGGGCTAGCGGGAGTAGCAGATACGCAGTATTTT. As protein: CASSPGLAGVADTQYF. Full variable domain (rest looked up from reference TRBV13 and TRBJ2-3): AAGVIQSPRHLIKEKRETATLKCYPIPRHDTVYWYQQGPGQDPQFLISFYEKMQSDKGSIPDRFSAQQFSDYHSELNMSSLELGDSALYFCASSPGLAGVADTQYFGPGTRLTVL.

In DNA, the CDR3 is TGTGCCAGCAGCTTATACCCGGGAACTAATGAAAAACTGTTTTTT. Translated: CASSLYPGTNEKLFF. The V call is TRBV7-2, the J call TRBJ1-4; no clear D gene. The CDR3 totals 15 residues. V lost 2 bases, J lost 1 base, and 8 bases lay in between. Germline values: CDR1 SGHTA, CDR2 FQGNSA.

The chain couples TRBV29-1 to TRBJ1-1, with 7 bases aligning to TRBD1. V dropped 7 bases and J dropped 3; count of bases not matched to a gene: 5. Germline loops: CDR1 SQVTM, CDR2 ANQGSEA. This CDR3 comprises 12 residues. The chain's CDR3 is CSDRQGDTEAFF. CDR3 nucleotide sequence: TGCAGCGATCGACAGGGCGACACTGAAGCTTTCTTT.

The chain carries TRBV24-1 and TRBJ2-2; TRBD1 might be the D (6 bases). Trimming left V 11 bases short and J 4 bases short, with 19 bases between. The CDR3 covers 15 residues. In germline, CDR1 is KGHDR, CDR2 SFDVKD. CDR3 region: CASGSAGASTGELFF. The CDR3 DNA sequence: TGTGCCAGCGGGTCGGCAGGGGCTTCCACCGGGGAGCTGTTTTTT.

This clone was observed once. The V call is TRBV2, the J call TRBJ2-1; 11 positions agree with TRBD2. V shed 2 bases and J 4 bases; nucleotides not matched to a gene: 7. The germline gives CDR1 SNHLY, CDR2 FYNNEI. The CDR3 extends over 17 amino acids. The CDR3 nucleotides read TGTGCCAGCAGTGAACGTGAGGGACTAGCGGCTTACAATGAGCAGTTCTTC. Its protein is CASSEREGLAAYNEQFF.

To note about this clone: Other DNA sequences in the same sample also yield this CDR3. The V call is TRBV27, the J call TRBJ1-1; 7 bases are a match to TRBD1. CDR1 and CDR2 (germline): MNHEY, SMNVEV (reference sequence). The V and J ends lost 3 bases and 4 bases, in that order; junction bases with no gene match: 5. This CDR3 has 14 amino acids. In nucleotides, the CDR3 is TGTGCCAGCAGTTTCAACCCAGGGGGCACTGAAGCTTTCTTT. This codes for CASSFNPGGTEAFF.

This clone was detected once. V is TRBV4-1 and J is TRBJ1-2, with D possibly matching TRBD1 (6 bases). V lost 1 base and J 5 bases, leaving 20 bases between the germline ends. Germline V CDR1 and CDR2: MGHRA, YSYEKL. The CDR3 consists of 17 residues. The CDR3 DNA sequence: TGCGCCAGCAGCCAAGGGACAGTCCACGGGTATCAATATGGCTACACCTTC. Its protein is CASSQGTVHGYQYGYTF.

The chain links TRBV20-1 to TRBJ2-5; 11 nucleotides match TRBD2. This CDR3 comprises 13 residues. Germline assignment: CDR1 DFQATT and CDR2 SNEGSKA (reference sequence). The V segment lost 3 bases and the J segment 4 bases; nucleotides outside the gene matches: 1. The CDR3 DNA reads TGCAGTGCTAGTGGGACTAGCGGAGAGACCCAGTACTTC. Translated: CSASGTSGETQYF.

The chain has TRBV2 and TRBJ2-2; D is possibly TRBD1 (6 bases). The CDR3 sequence is 13 residues long. Trimming removed 6 bases at V and 6 bases at J, with 11 bases between. CDR1 and CDR2 from the germline V gene are SNHLY and FYNNEI. The CDR3 is CASSLQGSGELFF. The CDR3 DNA follows: TGTGCCAGCAGCCTCCAGGGGTCCGGGGAGCTGTTTTTT.

This clone was observed a few times. V usage is TRBV5-4 and J usage is TRBJ2-1; unclear D gene. Germline loops: CDR1 SGHNT, CDR2 YYREEE (reference sequence). The CDR3 contains 14 residues. V lost 0 bases, J lost 7 bases, and 11 bases lay in between. The CDR3 loop is CASSLEHYGNEQFF. For the CDR3, the DNA is TGTGCCAGCAGCTTGGAGCACTATGGGAATGAGCAGTTCTTC.

The chain couples TRBV9 to TRBJ1-5, with 7 nucleotides matching TRBD1. The CDR3 spans 13 residues. The trim removed 4 bases at V and 8 bases at J, leaving 6 bases unmatched. Germline CDR1 and CDR2: SGDLS and YYNGEE. As DNA, the CDR3 is TGTGCCAGCAGCCTAAACCAGGGGGAGCCCCAGCATTTT. It specifies CASSLNQGEPQHF.

V and J are TRBV5-1 and TRBJ1-5; a weak D match, TRBD1 (5 bases). Trimming stripped 0 bases from V and 1 base from J, with 8 bases between. The CDR3 runs 15 residues. CDR1 and CDR2 from the germline V gene are SGHRS and YFSETQ. CDR3 loop: CASSLEGRSNQPQHF. The DNA of the CDR3 is TGCGCCAGCAGCTTGGAGGGGAGGAGCAATCAGCCCCAGCATTTT. The full variable domain, its missing parts supplied by reference TRBV5-1 and TRBJ1-5, is KAGVTQTPRYLIKTRGQQVTLSCSPISGHRSVSWYQQTPGQGLQFLFEYFSETQRNKGNFPGRFSGRQFSNSRSEMNVSTLELGDSALYLCASSLEGRSNQPQHFGDGTRLSIL.

This rearrangement joins TRBV30 to TRBJ1-3, with D uncertain. V gave up 0 bases and J gave up 4 bases, with 4 bases separating them. From germline, CDR1 is GTSNPN and CDR2 SVGIG (reference sequence). The CDR3 loop spans 12 amino acids. The CDR3 coding sequence is TGTGCCTGGAGTGTACTCGGAAACACCATATATTTT. Protein product: CAWSVLGNTIYF.

The chain links TRBV11-1 to TRBJ2-3; 7 bases are shared with TRBD1. The ends lost 6 bases at V and 1 base at J; junction bases unmatched: 7. This CDR3 spans 15 amino acids. Germline lookup yields CDR1 SGHAT and CDR2 FQDESV (reference sequence). This CDR3 reads CASSHRTGRTDTQYF. The DNA of the CDR3 is TGTGCCAGCAGTCACCGGACAGGACGCACAGATACGCAGTATTTT.

This chain uses TRBV21-1 with TRBJ2-7; the table calls TRBD1, which could not be checked here. TRBV21-1 is designated a pseudogene. The CDR3 loop spans 12 amino acids. The CDR3 loop is CASSKRGPYQYF. CDR3 bases: TGTGCCAGCAGCAAAAGGGGGCCTTATCAGTACTTC.

The rearrangement links TRBV9 to TRBJ1-1, with D possibly matching TRBD1 (6 bases). The CDR3 is 15 residues long. Trimming removed 4 bases from V and 4 bases from J, with 17 bases in between. Germline values: CDR1 SGDLS, CDR2 YYNGEE. The DNA of the CDR3 is TGTGCCAGCAGCCCCATTCGAGGGGGGGCCACTGAAGCTTTCTTT. Translating it yields CASSPIRGGATEAFF.

The chain recombines TRBV29-1 with TRBJ2-5; 9 positions agree with TRBD1. After removal of 3 bases from V and 6 bases from J, the junction contained 8 bases not matched to a gene. Germline values: CDR1 SQVTM, CDR2 ANQGSEA. This CDR3 has 14 residues. CDR3 amino acids: CSVELTGGGKTQYF. The CDR3 region has the DNA TGCAGCGTTGAGTTAACAGGGGGCGGGAAGACCCAGTACTTC.

The chain carries TRBV18 and TRBJ2-7; the D gene is possibly TRBD2 (5 bases). Germline CDR1 and CDR2: KGHSH and LQKENI. Trimming cost V 2 bases and J 0 bases, with 14 bases left between them. The CDR3 loop spans 16 amino acids. DNA for the CDR3: TGTGCCAGCTCACCATCGGGGTGGGCCAGCTCCTACGAGCAGTACTTC. Translated, it gives CASSPSGWASSYEQYF.

The chain combines TRBV10-3 with TRBJ2-7; a possible D gene is TRBD2 (7 bases). The V and J ends lost 2 bases and 7 bases respectively, with 24 bases between them. Germline CDR1 and CDR2: ENHRY and SYGVKD. This CDR3 is 17 amino acids long. Here the CDR3 DNA reads TGTGCCATCAGTGAGGCTGTGGGGGGGCCCTCCGGTGGTGAGCAGTACTTC. This translates into CAISEAVGGPSGGEQYF.

The J gene is TRBJ1-5, the V gene TRBV7-9; perhaps TRBD1 as D (6 bases). With 5 bases removed from V and 9 bases from J, the gap between germline ends came to 14 bases. The germline gives CDR1 SEHNR, CDR2 FQNEAQ (reference sequence). CDR3 length: 13 amino acids. The DNA of the CDR3 is TGTGCCAGCAGCCCTACAGGGAGTTGGCCCCAGCATTTT. Protein: CASSPTGSWPQHF.

The rearrangement links TRBV15 to TRBJ2-3, with 13 positions matching TRBD2. V lost 4 bases to trimming and J lost 4 bases; unmatched junction nucleotides: 5. This CDR3 has 16 residues. The germline CDR1 and CDR2 sequences are LNHNV and YYDKDF (reference sequence). The CDR3 bases are TGTGCCACCAGCAAGGGACTAGCGGGATTTGCAGATACGCAGTATTTT. Protein product: CATSKGLAGFADTQYF.

The DNA for the CDR3 is TGCGCCAGCAGTGAGTTTGAGGGGGTCTACGAGCAGTACTTC. Protein product: CASSEFEGVYEQYF. The genes are TRBV10-1 and TRBJ2-7, with D maybe TRBD1 (6 bases). This CDR3 has 14 residues. Germline CDR1 WNHNN, CDR2 SYGVQD (reference sequence). Trimming pared 1 base from V and 3 bases from J, leaving 10 bases between.

V usage is TRBV5-6 and J usage is TRBJ2-7; D perhaps matches TRBD1 (6 bases). Trimming took 0 bases from V and 4 from J, leaving 11 bases between them. The CDR3 is 14 amino acids. Germline assignment: CDR1 SGHDT and CDR2 YYEEEE. CDR3 nucleotides: TGTGCCAGCAGCTTGGGGACAGCGTTATACGAGCAGTACTTC. Its protein is CASSLGTALYEQYF.

The chain joins TRBV28 to TRBJ2-7; D gene uncertain. CDR3 length equals 11 residues. Germline V gene data show CDR1 as MDHEN and CDR2 as SYDVKM. V was trimmed by 3 bases and J by 4 bases, leaving 4 bases between them. The CDR3 DNA sequence: TGTGCCAGCAGTTTGCAGTACGAGCAGTACTTC. It codes for CASSLQYEQYF.

The CDR3 DNA reads TGTGCCAGCAGCCCGGACGGGAGCTCTGGAAACACCATATATTTT. The encoded protein is CASSPDGSSGNTIYF. The chain recombines TRBV7-3 with TRBJ1-3; D gene ambiguous. Germline assignment: CDR1 SGHTA and CDR2 FQGTGA. The CDR3 consists of 15 residues. Trimming took 5 bases from V and 0 from J, leaving 11 bases between them.

V usage is TRBV3-1 (or the pseudogene TRBV3-2) and J usage is TRBJ1-2; no firm D call. Trimming took 5 bases from V and 8 from J, leaving 15 bases between them. Per germline, CDR1 LGHDT and CDR2 YNNKEL (reference sequence). The CDR3 loop spans 13 amino acids. CDR3 region: CASSSRDWRGYTF. In nucleotides, the CDR3 is TGTGCCAGCAGCTCCCGCGACTGGAGGGGCTACACCTTC.

This clone was seen a handful of times. CDR3 DNA: TGTGCCAGCAGCTCCGCGGGAGGGCAGCTGGGAGATACGCAGTATTTT. It is translated as CASSSAGGQLGDTQYF. This rearrangement joins TRBV7-2 to TRBJ2-3; 9 nucleotides agree with TRBD2. The CDR3 contains 16 residues. J lost 5 bases, V lost 4 bases, and 10 bases had no gene match. Germline values: CDR1 SGHTA, CDR2 FQGNSA. Full variable domain (remainder filled in from reference TRBV7-2 and TRBJ2-3): GAGVSQSPSNKVTEKGKDVELRCDPISGHTALYWYRQSLGQGLEFLIYFQGNSAPDKSGLPSDRFSAERTGGSVSTLTIQRTQQEDSAVYLCASSSAGGQLGDTQYFGPGTRLTVL.

The gene calls are TRBV24-1 and TRBJ2-2; 8 positions agree with TRBD1. The CDR3 has 15 amino acids. The V segment lost 9 bases and the J segment 2 bases; nucleotides outside the gene matches: 7. The V gene's germline CDR1 is KGHDR and CDR2 SFDVKD. The CDR3 loop reads CATASDRGNTGELFF. The CDR3 coding sequence is TGTGCCACCGCATCAGACAGGGGAAACACCGGGGAGCTGTTTTTT.